Each of the 13 T cell receptor beta chains below was sequenced from the same sample in a study of identical twins (dated by TCRdb to 2016 to 2017). The receptor library was made with 5' RACE. The instrument was an Illumina HiSeq 2000. The public reads were reprocessed in TCRdb via fastp at Q25 and MiXCR, keeping in-frame beta chains. For every CDR3 protein sequence, its rows merge into one entry that carries the most common genes and DNA. The table for this sample lists 250,000 to 300,000 distinct CDR3 sequences; about 8% of them were counted only once. The ten biggest clones cover over 2.5% of the sample. These same records also appear under a second study, on yellow fever vaccine responses in identical twins.

Sequencing was performed on CD8+ T cells sorted from blood. The receptors were sampled from a woman between 18 and 29 years old in good health.

This clonotype was counted at least ten times. The rearrangement joins TRBV11-2 to TRBJ2-5, with D possibly matching TRBD1 (5 bases). This CDR3 is 14 amino acids long. V shed 5 bases and J shed 2 bases, with 12 bases lying between them. The germline gives CDR1 SGHAT, CDR2 FQNNGV. DNA for the CDR3: TGTGCCAGCAGCACCAGACAGACACAAGAGACCCAGTACTTC. Its protein product is CASSTRQTQETQYF.

The chain links TRBV10-1 to TRBJ2-7; D possibly uses TRBD1 or TRBD2 (6 bases each). V lost 0 bases and J 9 bases, leaving 9 bases between the germline ends. The CDR3 is 12 amino acids. Germline assignment: CDR1 WNHNN and CDR2 SYGVQD (reference sequence). CDR3 bases: TGCGCCAGCAGTGAGTCCGGAGGGGGGCAGTACTTC. Translated, it gives CASSESGGGQYF.

This chain links TRBV27 with TRBJ2-3; perhaps D is TRBD1 or TRBD2 (5 bases each). V gave up 2 bases and J gave up 6 bases, with 18 bases separating them. Looked up from germline, CDR1 is MNHEY and CDR2 is SMNVEV (reference sequence). The CDR3 has 16 residues. CDR3 protein: CASSLIFQGPGDTQYF. In nucleotides, the CDR3 is TGTGCCAGCAGTTTAATATTTCAGGGCCCGGGGGATACGCAGTATTTT.

This clonotype was detected a few times. The junction departs from germline at one end; a sequencing error may be responsible. V and J are TRBV7-7 and TRBJ2-7, with a tentative D call TRBD2 (6 bases). Germline assignment: CDR1 SSHAT and CDR2 FNYEAQ (reference sequence). The CDR3 has 13 amino acids. Written as DNA, the CDR3 is TGTGCTAGCAGCTTACGTAGCGGCTACGAGCAGTACTTC. Residues: CASSLRSGYEQYF.

V is TRBV3-1 and J is TRBJ2-1; 11 bases are shared with TRBD2. The CDR3 length is 16 residues. Germline values: CDR1 LGHDT, CDR2 YNNKEL (reference sequence). The ends lost 2 bases at V and 3 bases at J; junction bases unmatched: 3. CDR3 nucleotides: TGTGCCAGCAGCCAACCCACTAGCGGGGGCTACAATGAGCAGTTCTTC. Amino acids: CASSQPTSGGYNEQFF.

This clonotype has only a few counts. The V and J genes are TRBV4-3 and TRBJ1-6; possibly TRBD1 for D (5 bases). Germline V gene lookup returns CDR1 LGHNA and CDR2 YSLEER. The V end lost 3 bases, the J end lost 10 bases, and 10 bases lay between the germline ends. The CDR3 runs 13 residues. Written as DNA, the CDR3 is TGCGCCAGCAGCCAGACACCAGGGTCACCCCTCCACTTT. Translated, it gives CASSQTPGSPLHF.

This clonotype appeared a few times. V gene TRBV7-6 combines with J gene TRBJ2-3; 7 bases line up with TRBD1. J lost 0 bases, V lost 2 bases, and 2 bases had no gene match. Germline assignment: CDR1 SGHVS and CDR2 FNYEAQ. CDR3 length: 15 amino acids. Written as DNA, the CDR3 is TGTGCCAGCAGCTTATTGGGACAGAGCACAGATACGCAGTATTTT. Its translation is CASSLLGQSTDTQYF.

This clonotype was counted only a few times. CDR3 sequence reads: CASSDRLGTYEQYF. Here the CDR3 DNA reads TGCGCCAGCAGCGACAGGCTAGGAACCTACGAGCAGTACTTC. The chain uses TRBV10-2 and TRBJ2-7, with a possible D match to TRBD1 (6 bases). CDR1 WSHSY and CDR2 SAAADI come from the germline V gene. This CDR3 is built from 14 residues. V was trimmed by 6 bases and J by 2 bases, leaving 14 bases between them.

The chain carries TRBV20-1 and TRBJ2-7; 8 bases are shared with TRBD1. The CDR3 has 14 amino acids. After removal of 1 base from V and 6 bases from J, the junction contained 8 bases not matched to a gene. Germline V gives CDR1 DFQATT, CDR2 SNEGSKA (reference sequence). CDR3 sequence (DNA): TGCAGTGCTAGAGCCGGGACAGGCCACCCCGAGCAGTACTTC. It codes for CSARAGTGHPEQYF.

This clonotype was seen a few times. The chain recombines TRBV11-1 with TRBJ2-7, with TRBD2 as a possible D gene (5 bases). This CDR3 comprises 18 residues. The germline V gene has CDR1 SGHAT and CDR2 FQDESV (reference sequence). Between the trimmed V and J ends, which lost 3 bases and 1 base, there was a span of 22 bases. Here the CDR3 DNA reads TGTGCCAGCAGCTTTTCAGTGGACGGGGAGCGCTCTTCCTACGAGCAGTACTTC. This gives the protein CASSFSVDGERSSYEQYF.

This clonotype was picked up a small number of times. J is TRBJ2-7 and V is TRBV28; D perhaps matches TRBD1 (8 bases). The CDR3 consists of 15 residues. The germline V gene encodes CDR1 MDHEN and CDR2 SYDVKM. Deletions cut 5 bases from V and 7 bases from J, with 21 bases between. In DNA form, the CDR3 reads TGTGCCAGCAGTATCACTGGACAGGGAGGGAAAGAGCAGTACTTC. Translating it yields CASSITGQGGKEQYF.

This clonotype has a count of ten or more. The chain employs TRBV12-3 or TRBV12-4 and TRBJ2-7, with D possibly matching TRBD1 (6 bases). This CDR3 spans 14 amino acids. The V end was cut by 7 bases, the J end by 0 bases, with 13 bases between. CDR3 loop: CASTPPTGSYEQYF. CDR3 coding DNA: TGTGCCAGCACCCCCCCGACAGGCTCCTACGAGCAGTACTTC.

V gene TRBV6-2 or TRBV6-3 combines with J gene TRBJ2-2, with D possibly matching TRBD2 (5 bases). Germline loops: CDR1 MNHEY, CDR2 SVGEGT. Trimming removed 7 bases at V and 4 bases at J, with 13 bases between. CDR3 length: 14 residues. This CDR3 reads CASKEGWGTGELFF. The CDR3 DNA reads TGTGCCAGCAAAGAGGGTTGGGGCACCGGGGAGCTGTTTTTT.